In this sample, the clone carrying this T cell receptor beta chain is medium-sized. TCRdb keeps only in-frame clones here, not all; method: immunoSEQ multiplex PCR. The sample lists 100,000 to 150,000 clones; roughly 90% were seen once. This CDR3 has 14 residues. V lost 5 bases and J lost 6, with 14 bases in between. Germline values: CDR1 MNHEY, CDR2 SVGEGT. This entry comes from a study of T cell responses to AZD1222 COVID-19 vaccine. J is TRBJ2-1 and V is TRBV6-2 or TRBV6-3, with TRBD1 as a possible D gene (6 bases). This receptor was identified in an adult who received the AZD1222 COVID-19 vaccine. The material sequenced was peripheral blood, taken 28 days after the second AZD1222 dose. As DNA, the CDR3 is TGTGCCAGCAGTCAGGGGTGGGAATTCAATGAGCAGTTCTTC. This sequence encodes CASSQGWEFNEQFF.